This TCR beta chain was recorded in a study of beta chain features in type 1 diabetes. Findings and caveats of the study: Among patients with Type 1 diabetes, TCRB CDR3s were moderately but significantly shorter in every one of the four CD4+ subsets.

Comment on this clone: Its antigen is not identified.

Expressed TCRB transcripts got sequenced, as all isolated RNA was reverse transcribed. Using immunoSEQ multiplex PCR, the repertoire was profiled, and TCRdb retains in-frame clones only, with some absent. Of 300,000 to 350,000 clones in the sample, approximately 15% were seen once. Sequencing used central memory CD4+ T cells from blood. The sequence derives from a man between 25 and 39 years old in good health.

The CDR3 spells CASSDRYYQPQHF. In nucleotides, the CDR3 is TGTGCCAGCAGCGACAGATATTATCAGCCCCAGCATTTT. The rearrangement links TRBV6-5 to TRBJ1-5; maybe TRBD1 (5 bases). Germline V gene lookup returns CDR1 MNHEY and CDR2 SVGAGI. The CDR3 is made up of 13 amino acids. Trimming left V 6 bases short and J 5 bases short, with 11 bases between.